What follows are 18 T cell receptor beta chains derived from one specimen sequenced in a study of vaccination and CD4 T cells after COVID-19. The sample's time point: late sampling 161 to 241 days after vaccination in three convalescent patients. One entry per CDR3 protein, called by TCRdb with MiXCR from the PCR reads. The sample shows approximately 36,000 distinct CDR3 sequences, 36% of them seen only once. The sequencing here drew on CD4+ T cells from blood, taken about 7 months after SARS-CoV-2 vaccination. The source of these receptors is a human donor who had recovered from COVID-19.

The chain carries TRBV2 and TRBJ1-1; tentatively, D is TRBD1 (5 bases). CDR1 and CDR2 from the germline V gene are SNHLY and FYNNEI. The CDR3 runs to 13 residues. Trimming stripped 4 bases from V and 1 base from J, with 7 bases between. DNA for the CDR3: TGTGCCAGCAGTGGAGACAGGAACACTGAAGCTTTCTTT. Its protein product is CASSGDRNTEAFF.

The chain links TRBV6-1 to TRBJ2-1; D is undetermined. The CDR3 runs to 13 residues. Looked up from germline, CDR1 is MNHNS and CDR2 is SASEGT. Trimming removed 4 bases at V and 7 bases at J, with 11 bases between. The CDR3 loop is CASSGLGRNEQFF. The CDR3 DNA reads TGTGCCAGCAGTGGACTGGGCCGGAATGAGCAGTTCTTC.

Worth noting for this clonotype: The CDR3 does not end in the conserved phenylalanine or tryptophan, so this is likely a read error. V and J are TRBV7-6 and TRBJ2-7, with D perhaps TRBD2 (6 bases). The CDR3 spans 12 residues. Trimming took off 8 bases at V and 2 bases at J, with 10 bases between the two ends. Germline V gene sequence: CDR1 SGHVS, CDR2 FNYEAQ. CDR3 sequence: CASSAGTYEQYL. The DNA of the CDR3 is TGTGCCAGCTCGGCGGGAACCTACGAGCAGTACTTA.

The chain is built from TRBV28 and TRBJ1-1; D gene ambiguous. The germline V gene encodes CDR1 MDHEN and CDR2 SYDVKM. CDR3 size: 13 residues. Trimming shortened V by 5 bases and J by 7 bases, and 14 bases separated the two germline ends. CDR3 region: CASSPHGGNEAFF. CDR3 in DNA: TGTGCCAGCAGTCCCCATGGAGGGAATGAAGCTTTCTTT.

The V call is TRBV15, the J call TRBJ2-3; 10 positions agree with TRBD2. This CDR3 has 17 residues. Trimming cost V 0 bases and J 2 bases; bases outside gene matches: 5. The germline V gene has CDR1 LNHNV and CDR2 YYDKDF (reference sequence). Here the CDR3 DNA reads TGTGCCACCAGCAGAGATCGGACTAGCGGCCTCACAGATACGCAGTATTTT. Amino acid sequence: CATSRDRTSGLTDTQYF. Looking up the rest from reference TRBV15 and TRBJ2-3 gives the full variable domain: DAMVIQNPRYQVTQFGKPVTLSCSQTLNHNVMYWYQQKSSQAPKLLFHYYDKDFNNEADTPDNFQSRRPNTSFCFLDIRSPGLGDTAMYLCATSRDRTSGLTDTQYFGPGTRLTVL.

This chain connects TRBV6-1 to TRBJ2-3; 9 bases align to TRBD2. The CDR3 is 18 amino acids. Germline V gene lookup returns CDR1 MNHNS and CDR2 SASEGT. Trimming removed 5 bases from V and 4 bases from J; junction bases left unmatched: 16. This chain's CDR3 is CASSPNPQLVAGADTQYF. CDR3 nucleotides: TGTGCCAGCAGTCCAAACCCTCAGTTGGTAGCGGGAGCAGATACGCAGTATTTT.

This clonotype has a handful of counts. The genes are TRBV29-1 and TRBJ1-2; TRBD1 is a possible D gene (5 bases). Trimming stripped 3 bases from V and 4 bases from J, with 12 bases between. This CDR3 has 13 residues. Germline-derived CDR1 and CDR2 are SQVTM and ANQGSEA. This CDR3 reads CSVDVGTGYGYTF. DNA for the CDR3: TGCAGCGTTGATGTCGGGACGGGCTATGGCTACACCTTC.

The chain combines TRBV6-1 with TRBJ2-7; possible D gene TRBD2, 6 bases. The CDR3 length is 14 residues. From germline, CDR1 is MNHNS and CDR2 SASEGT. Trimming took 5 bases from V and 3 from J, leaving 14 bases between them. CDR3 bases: TGTGCCAGCAGTCGCCGGGGACTTAGCTACGAGCAGTACTTC. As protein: CASSRRGLSYEQYF.

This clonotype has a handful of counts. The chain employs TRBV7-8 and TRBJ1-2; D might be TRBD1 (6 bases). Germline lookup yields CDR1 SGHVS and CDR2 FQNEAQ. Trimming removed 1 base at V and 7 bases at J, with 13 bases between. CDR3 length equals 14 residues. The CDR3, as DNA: TGTGCCAGCAGCTTAGGGTCCGGACAGTCTGGCTACACCTTC. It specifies CASSLGSGQSGYTF.

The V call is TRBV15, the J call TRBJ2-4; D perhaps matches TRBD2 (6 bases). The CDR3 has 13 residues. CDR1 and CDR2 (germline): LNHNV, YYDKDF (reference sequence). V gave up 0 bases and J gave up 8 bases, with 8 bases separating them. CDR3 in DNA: TGTGCCACCAGCAGAGATCCGGGAGACATTCAGTACTTC. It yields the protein CATSRDPGDIQYF.

The CDR3 protein is CASSYSSGRLVGELFF. The CDR3 coding sequence is TGTGCCAGCAGTTACTCTAGCGGGAGACTAGTCGGGGAGCTGTTTTTT. The V gene is TRBV6-2 or TRBV6-3, the J gene TRBJ2-2, with 9 bases that match TRBD2. This CDR3 has 16 amino acids. V was clipped by 0 bases and J by 7 bases; unmatched bases: 6. The V gene's germline CDR1 is MNHEY and CDR2 SVGEGT.

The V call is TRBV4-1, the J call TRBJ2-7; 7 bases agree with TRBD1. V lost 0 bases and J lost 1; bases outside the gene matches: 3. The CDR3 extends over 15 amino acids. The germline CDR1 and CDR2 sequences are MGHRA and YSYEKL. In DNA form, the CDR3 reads TGCGCCAGCAGCCAAGATCAGGGGGTGTCCTACGAGCAGTACTTC. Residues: CASSQDQGVSYEQYF.

The CDR3 DNA reads as TGTGCCAGCAGCTCCACTACGGACAGGGGAGGGGAGCAGTACTTC. Translation: CASSSTTDRGGEQYF. The chain couples TRBV7-2 to TRBJ2-5; 9 bases are a match to TRBD1. The CDR3 sequence is 15 residues long. Per germline, CDR1 SGHTA and CDR2 FQGNSA. The trim removed 4 bases at V and 11 bases at J, leaving 14 bases unmatched. Full variable domain (outside the CDR3, taken from reference TRBV7-2 and TRBJ2-5): GAGVSQSPSNKVTEKGKDVELRCDPISGHTALYWYRQSLGQGLEFLIYFQGNSAPDKSGLPSDRFSAERTGGSVSTLTIQRTQQEDSAVYLCASSSTTDRGGEQYFGPGTRLLVL.

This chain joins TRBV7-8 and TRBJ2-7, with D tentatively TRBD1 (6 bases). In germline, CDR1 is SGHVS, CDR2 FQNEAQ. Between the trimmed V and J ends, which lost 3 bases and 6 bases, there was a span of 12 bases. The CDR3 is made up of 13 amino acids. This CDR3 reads CASSFPGVGEQYF. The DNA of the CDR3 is TGTGCCAGCAGCTTTCCAGGGGTTGGCGAGCAGTACTTC.

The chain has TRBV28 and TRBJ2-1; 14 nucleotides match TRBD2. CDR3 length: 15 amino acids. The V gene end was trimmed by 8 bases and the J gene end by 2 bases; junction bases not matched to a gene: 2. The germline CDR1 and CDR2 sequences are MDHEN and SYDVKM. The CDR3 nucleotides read TGTGCCAGCCGACTAGCGGGAGGGCCCTACAATGAGCAGTTCTTC. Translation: CASRLAGGPYNEQFF.

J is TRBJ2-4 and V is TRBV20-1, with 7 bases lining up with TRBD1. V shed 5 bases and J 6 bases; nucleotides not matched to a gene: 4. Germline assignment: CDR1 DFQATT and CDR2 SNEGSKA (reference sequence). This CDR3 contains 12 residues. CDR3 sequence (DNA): TGCAGTGCTGAGGGGGACAGAAACATTCAGTACTTC. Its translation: CSAEGDRNIQYF.

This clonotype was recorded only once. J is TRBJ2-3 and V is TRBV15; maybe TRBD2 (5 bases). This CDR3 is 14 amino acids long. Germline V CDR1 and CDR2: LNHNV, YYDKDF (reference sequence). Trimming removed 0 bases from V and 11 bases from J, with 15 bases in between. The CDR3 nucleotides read TGTGCCACCAGCAGAGACCGGGAAGCAGCTATGCAGTATTTT. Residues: CATSRDREAAMQYF.

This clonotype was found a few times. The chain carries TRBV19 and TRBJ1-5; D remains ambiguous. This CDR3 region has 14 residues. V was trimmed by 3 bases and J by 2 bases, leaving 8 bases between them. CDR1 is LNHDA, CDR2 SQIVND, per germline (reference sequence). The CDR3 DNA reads TGTGCCAGTAGTATCAGAGATGGCAATCAGCCCCAGCATTTT. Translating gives CASSIRDGNQPQHF. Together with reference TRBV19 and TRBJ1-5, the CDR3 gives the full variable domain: DGGITQSPKYLFRKEGQNVTLSCEQNLNHDAMYWYRQDPGQGLRLIYYSQIVNDFQKGDIAEGYSVSREKKESFPLTVTSAQKNPTAFYLCASSIRDGNQPQHFGDGTRLSIL.